This TCR beta chain was sequenced in a study of CD8 T cells in Susac syndrome. TEMRA cells were FACS-enriched, while CD8+ and CD4+ T cells were negatively isolated. V lost 5 bases to trimming and J lost 2 bases, with 16 bases between them. The CDR3 has 16 residues. Reverse transcription of roughly 0.5 to 1 ug RNA used random hexamers. Amplification of TCR beta CDR3 by immunoSEQ multiplex PCR spanned 54 Vbeta and 13 Jbeta. Each CDR3 protein gets one entry after TCRdb re-called the immunoSEQ multiplex PCR reads with MiXCR. The profile shows about 150,000 distinct CDR3 sequences, approximately 95% of them singletons.

The sequence was obtained from a human donor with Susac syndrome. V and J are TRBV12-3 or TRBV12-4 and TRBJ1-5; D possibly corresponds to TRBD1 (5 bases). The sequencing sample was made of CD4+ T cells from PBMCs. The CDR3 here is CASSLRQGRGNQPQHF. CDR3 nucleotides: TGTGCCAGCAGTCTCCGCCAGGGAAGGGGCAATCAGCCCCAGCATTTT.